This TCR beta chain is from a study of cytomegalovirus exposure and HLA in healthy donors. This clone was recorded a few times. PCR primers comprised 60 Vbeta and 13 Jbeta primers. Produced via immunoSEQ multiplex PCR; TCRdb's table is partial and in-frame only. The sample lists 200,000 to 250,000 clones; approximately 70% were seen once. Trimming shortened V by 3 bases and J by 2 bases, and 11 bases separated the two germline ends. CDR1 and CDR2 (germline): LGHNA, YSLEER. The CDR3 extends over 15 amino acids. Sequencing was done on a sample of PBMCs. This sequence joins TRBV4-3 and TRBJ2-1; no definite D call. The TCR was taken from a man aged 35 to 55 in good health and CMV-seropositive. This chain's CDR3 is CASSHSRVAYNEQFF. Here the CDR3 DNA reads TGCGCCAGCAGCCACAGTCGGGTCGCCTACAATGAGCAGTTCTTC.